Listed here are 8 T cell receptor beta chains from one sample, sequenced in a study of OX40 agonist ivuxolimab in advanced cancers. Repertoires were generated with immunoSEQ multiplex PCR, while TCRdb's copy carries only in-frame clones and drops some. The sample records around 60,000 clones, 88% being singletons. The sample here was CD4+ or CD8+ T cells sorted from blood, taken in a trial of the OX40 agonist ivuxolimab. These receptors were obtained from an adult with an advanced solid tumor such as melanoma, head and neck, liver or kidney cancer.

The V and J genes are TRBV30 and TRBJ2-2; D is perhaps TRBD1 (5 bases). The CDR3 contains 15 residues. V was pared by 6 bases and J by 4 bases, with 18 bases between. Germline CDR1 is GTSNPN and CDR2 is SVGIG (reference sequence). CDR3 in DNA: TGTGCCTGTACGAAAGTAGGGGTACCCACCGGGGAGCTGTTTTTT. Residues: CACTKVGVPTGELFF.

The chain combines TRBV18 with TRBJ2-5, with 9 bases lining up with TRBD1. Near its end, the DNA agrees better with TRBJ2-7, so the J call may be wrong. The CDR3 runs to 15 residues. Germline V gives CDR1 KGHSH, CDR2 LQKENI. CDR3 coding DNA: TGTGCCAGCTCGGTGACGGGACAGGGTGTGGGCGAGCAGTACTTC. It translates to CASSVTGQGVGEQYF.

The chain carries TRBV6-5 and TRBJ1-2; perhaps TRBD1 as D (6 bases). Germline loops: CDR1 MNHEY, CDR2 SVGAGI. The germline V and J ends were trimmed by 6 bases and 2 bases, with 10 bases remaining between them. The CDR3 extends over 13 amino acids. The CDR3 sequence is CASRRGGNYGYTF. The CDR3 DNA sequence: TGTGCCAGCAGAAGGGGGGGGAACTATGGCTACACCTTC.

The chain carries TRBV14 and TRBJ2-5; unclear D gene. The CDR3 consists of 13 residues. V gave up 1 base and J gave up 3 bases, with 6 bases separating them. CDR1 is SGHDN and CDR2 is FVKESK in the germline V gene. CDR3 DNA: TGTGCCAGCAGCCAAGTTCCAAAAGAGACCCAGTACTTC. Encoded protein: CASSQVPKETQYF.

This chain uses TRBV10-2 with TRBJ1-5; 7 nucleotides align to TRBD1. The CDR3 runs to 15 residues. Germline loops: CDR1 WSHSY, CDR2 SAAADI. Unmatched junction bases numbered 7, after V lost 4 bases and J lost 4 bases. CDR3 nucleotides: TGCGCCAGCAGTGCCCGGGACAGTAAAAATCAGCCCCAGCATTTT. Translating gives CASSARDSKNQPQHF.

This chain uses TRBV7-8 with TRBJ1-5; 7 bases fit TRBD1. V trimming: 5 bases; J trimming: 5 bases; junction bases outside the gene matches: 12. The CDR3 consists of 16 residues. Germline CDR1 reads SGHVS; CDR2 reads FQNEAQ. CDR3 in amino acids: CASSLLGRGVDQPQHF. The CDR3 coding sequence is TGTGCCAGCAGCCTATTGGGCAGGGGGGTTGATCAGCCCCAGCATTTT.

This chain links TRBV30 with TRBJ1-5, with D tentatively TRBD1 (5 bases). V dropped 5 bases and J dropped 1 base, with 9 bases sitting between them. The CDR3 contains 13 residues. Germline V lookup: CDR1 GTSNPN, CDR2 SVGIG (reference sequence). The CDR3 sequence: CAWGGGSNQPQHF. CDR3 in DNA: TGTGCCTGGGGGGGAGGCAGCAATCAGCCCCAGCATTTT. Supplemented by reference TRBV30 and TRBJ1-5, the full variable domain reads SQTIHQWPATLVQPVGSPLSLECTVEGTSNPNLYWYRQAAGRGLQLLFYSVGIGQISSEVPQNLSASRPQDRQFILSSKKLLLSDSGFYLCAWGGGSNQPQHFGDGTRLSIL.

This rearrangement joins TRBV11-3 to TRBJ2-3, with 8 bases lining up with TRBD2. The length of the CDR3 is 16 residues. J gave up 4 bases and V 1 base, and 7 bases lay outside the gene matches. Germline lookup yields CDR1 SGHNT and CDR2 YENEEA. CDR3 residues: CASSLGAPGGADTQYF. The CDR3 DNA follows: TGTGCCAGCAGCTTAGGGGCCCCGGGAGGGGCAGATACGCAGTATTTT.